This passage covers 27 T cell receptor beta chains from one sample sequenced in a study of T cells after yellow fever vaccination. Using its own MiXCR run on the 5' RACE reads, TCRdb lists one record per CDR3 protein. The sample includes under 400,000 distinct CDR3 sequences, about an eighth of them seen just once. The specimen was CD4+ T cells sorted from PBMCs, collected 15 days after the yellow fever booster vaccination. These receptors came from a man aged 18 to 35 who received the YFV17D yellow fever vaccine.

In its sample, this clonotype was seen a few times. The chain has TRBV5-4 and TRBJ2-5; 7 bases match TRBD1. This CDR3 has 14 residues. Losses at the gene ends were 6 bases for V and 5 bases for J; bases not matched to a gene: 10. Germline CDR1 and CDR2: SGHNT and YYREEE (reference sequence). CDR3 nucleotides: TGTGCCAGCACCCAAGACAGGGCGAGGGAGACCCAGTACTTC. Translating gives CASTQDRARETQYF.

V gene TRBV14 combines with J gene TRBJ2-3; tentative D call: TRBD1 (5 bases). V lost 7 bases and J 0 bases, leaving 8 bases between the germline ends. This CDR3 region has 13 residues. Germline loops: CDR1 SGHDN, CDR2 FVKESK. The CDR3 loop is CASKRGSTDTQYF. For the CDR3, the DNA is TGTGCCAGCAAAAGGGGTAGCACAGATACGCAGTATTTT.

This clonotype was counted ten times or more. The V call is TRBV5-1, the J call TRBJ2-5, with 9 bases aligning to TRBD1. Germline lookup yields CDR1 SGHRS and CDR2 YFSETQ. This CDR3 region has 16 residues. The ends lost 0 bases at V and 2 bases at J; junction bases unmatched: 5. As DNA, the CDR3 is TGCGCCAGCAGCTTGGCCGGGGGACAGGGACAAGAGACCCAGTACTTC. It codes for CASSLAGGQGQETQYF. Complete variable domain (other parts from reference TRBV5-1 and TRBJ2-5): KAGVTQTPRYLIKTRGQQVTLSCSPISGHRSVSWYQQTPGQGLQFLFEYFSETQRNKGNFPGRFSGRQFSNSRSEMNVSTLELGDSALYLCASSLAGGQGQETQYFGPGTRLLVL.

This clonotype was counted a few times. The V gene is TRBV10-3, the J gene TRBJ1-4; no reliable D call. Trimming removed 0 bases at V and 7 bases at J, with 18 bases between. The CDR3 sequence is 17 residues long. CDR1 ENHRY and CDR2 SYGVKD come from the germline V gene. The CDR3 DNA is TGTGCCATCAGTGAGTCGTCGGGTACGGTTGATGGTGAAAAACTGTTTTTT. Protein sequence: CAISESSGTVDGEKLFF.

This clonotype was picked up a small number of times. The J gene is TRBJ2-3, the V gene TRBV24-1; D is undetermined. This CDR3 is 16 amino acids long. Germline V lookup: CDR1 KGHDR, CDR2 SFDVKD. Trimming removed 1 base from V and 3 bases from J, with 13 bases in between. CDR3 loop: CATSDFDALSTDTQYF. For the CDR3, the DNA is TGTGCCACCAGTGATTTTGATGCTTTGTCTACAGATACGCAGTATTTT.

This clonotype has just a few counts. The J gene is TRBJ2-1, the V gene TRBV20-1; D is perhaps TRBD1 (6 bases). CDR1 is DFQATT, CDR2 SNEGSKA, per germline (reference sequence). The germline V and J ends were trimmed by 0 bases and 4 bases, with 7 bases remaining between them. This CDR3 spans 13 amino acids. The CDR3: CSAREDRYNEQFF. The CDR3 DNA follows: TGCAGTGCTAGAGAAGACAGGTACAATGAGCAGTTCTTC.

This clonotype has only a few counts. The chain uses TRBV9 and TRBJ2-3; D gene ambiguous. Trimming removed 4 bases from V and 2 bases from J, with 20 bases in between. Germline V gene sequence: CDR1 SGDLS, CDR2 YYNGEE. The length of the CDR3 is 17 residues. The CDR3 spells CASSPRTRNKPTDTQYF. The CDR3 region has the DNA TGTGCCAGCAGCCCACGGACCCGAAACAAACCCACAGATACGCAGTATTTT.

This chain uses TRBV4-3 with TRBJ2-3, with D unclear. Looked up from germline, CDR1 is LGHNA and CDR2 is YSLEER. The V end lost 0 bases, the J end lost 3 bases, and 13 bases lay between the germline ends. The CDR3 sequence is 16 residues long. The CDR3 protein is CASSQDPRWGTDTQYF. CDR3 DNA sequence: TGCGCCAGCAGCCAAGATCCCCGGTGGGGTACAGATACGCAGTATTTT.

Only one count was recorded for this clonotype. V gene TRBV28 combines with J gene TRBJ1-1; 12 nucleotides align to TRBD1. The CDR3 loop spans 15 amino acids. Germline CDR1 MDHEN, CDR2 SYDVKM. The V and J ends lost 6 bases and 3 bases, in that order; junction bases with no gene match: 5. The CDR3 region has the DNA TGTGCCAGCAGGATCGGGACAGGGGGCCACACTGAAGCTTTCTTT. It codes for CASRIGTGGHTEAFF.

This clonotype turned up a few times. This chain links TRBV18 with TRBJ2-1; 9 nucleotides align to TRBD2. The length of the CDR3 is 15 residues. After removal of 5 bases from V and 2 bases from J, the junction contained 4 bases not matched to a gene. Germline CDR1 and CDR2: KGHSH and LQKENI. In nucleotides, the CDR3 is TGTGCCAGCTCATCCTTAGCGGGGGCCTACAATGAGCAGTTCTTC. This sequence encodes CASSSLAGAYNEQFF. The full variable domain, in which reference TRBV18 and TRBJ2-1 provide the parts outside the CDR3, is NAGVMQNPRHLVRRRGQEARLRCSPMKGHSHVYWYRQLPEEGLKFMVYLQKENIIDESGMPKERFSAEFPKEGPSILRIQQVVRGDSAAYFCASSSLAGAYNEQFFGPGTRLTVL.

This rearrangement joins TRBV10-3 to TRBJ1-5; 10 nucleotides match TRBD1. Germline V gene sequence: CDR1 ENHRY, CDR2 SYGVKD. CDR3 length: 14 amino acids. V lost 10 bases and J lost 4; bases outside the gene matches: 7. The DNA for the CDR3 is TGTGCCACCACTGACAGGGGGCTTAATCAGCCCCAGCATTTT. Its protein is CATTDRGLNQPQHF.

The V call is TRBV27, the J call TRBJ2-1; 9 positions match TRBD2. There are 15 residues in the CDR3. Germline trimming cut 8 bases from V and 3 bases from J; bases unmatched to any gene: 8. Per germline, CDR1 MNHEY and CDR2 SMNVEV (reference sequence). The CDR3 here is CASRVLTSGYNEQFF. CDR3 nucleotides: TGTGCCAGCCGGGTCCTGACTAGCGGCTACAATGAGCAGTTCTTC.

This clonotype was counted many times. This rearrangement joins TRBV5-1 to TRBJ1-2; perhaps TRBD1 as D (5 bases). Deletions cut 4 bases from V and 3 bases from J, with 16 bases between. There are 15 residues in the CDR3. Germline CDR1 and CDR2: SGHRS and YFSETQ. DNA of the CDR3: TGCGCCAGCAGCCTGGATTCACAGGCCCACTATGGCTACACCTTC. It is translated as CASSLDSQAHYGYTF.

CDR3 sequence: CASSRRAGGYTF. The CDR3 bases are TGTGCCAGCAGTAGGAGGGCTGGAGGCTACACCTTC. This chain uses TRBV6-2 or TRBV6-3 with TRBJ1-2; D not resolved. V gave up 5 bases and J gave up 8 bases, with 12 bases separating them. The CDR3 has 12 amino acids. Germline values: CDR1 MNHEY, CDR2 SVGEGT.

This clonotype was seen a handful of times. The chain uses TRBV5-1 and TRBJ1-2; no clear D gene. Germline V gene data show CDR1 as SGHRS and CDR2 as YFSETQ. The CDR3 has 14 amino acids. V gave up 5 bases and J gave up 4 bases, with 15 bases separating them. The CDR3, as DNA: TGCGCCAGCAGTGTATCAGCGGTTCGCTATGGCTACACCTTC. Translation gives CASSVSAVRYGYTF.

This clonotype was observed many times. The gene calls are TRBV5-1 and TRBJ2-5, with D unresolved. The V gene's germline CDR1 is SGHRS and CDR2 YFSETQ. The ends were cut back, 4 bases at V and 4 bases at J, with 11 bases in the middle. The CDR3 totals 13 residues. CDR3 residues: CASSPIPGETQYF. The CDR3 DNA reads as TGCGCCAGCAGCCCAATACCCGGAGAGACCCAGTACTTC.

This clonotype showed up just a few times. V and J are TRBV7-9 and TRBJ1-1, with D possibly being TRBD1 (5 bases). The CDR3 consists of 14 residues. V gave up 4 bases and J gave up 4 bases, with 13 bases separating them. Germline CDR1 reads SEHNR; CDR2 reads FQNEAQ (reference sequence). The CDR3 is CASSSGASTTEAFF. The CDR3 coding sequence is TGTGCCAGCAGCTCCGGGGCGTCCACCACTGAAGCTTTCTTT.

The rearrangement joins TRBV5-1 to TRBJ1-1, with unresolved D. This CDR3 is built from 11 residues. V was cut by 4 bases and J by 3 bases, with 4 bases left in between. Germline V CDR1 and CDR2: SGHRS, YFSETQ. CDR3: CASSIDTEAFF. In DNA, the CDR3 is TGCGCCAGCAGCATTGACACTGAAGCTTTCTTT.

The chain joins TRBV5-1 to TRBJ2-5; the D gene is possibly TRBD1 (6 bases). Germline CDR1 is SGHRS and CDR2 is YFSETQ. The germline V and J ends were trimmed by 4 bases and 1 base, with 11 bases remaining between them. The CDR3 covers 14 residues. The CDR3 loop reads CASSRGQVQETQYF. In DNA form, the CDR3 reads TGCGCCAGCAGCCGGGGACAAGTCCAAGAGACCCAGTACTTC.

The chain combines TRBV10-3 with TRBJ2-1; 14 positions agree with TRBD2. CDR1 and CDR2 from the germline V gene are ENHRY and SYGVKD. CDR3 length: 15 residues. The ends lost 5 bases at V and 9 bases at J; junction bases unmatched: 6. CDR3 in DNA: TGTGCCATCAGTACGACTAGCGGGGGGGCCGGTGAGCAGTTCTTC. Translated, it gives CAISTTSGGAGEQFF.

This chain connects TRBV5-1 to TRBJ2-3; 11 positions agree with TRBD2. The V and J ends lost 0 bases and 4 bases, in that order; junction bases with no gene match: 4. This CDR3 is built from 16 residues. The germline V gene encodes CDR1 SGHRS and CDR2 YFSETQ. Written as DNA, the CDR3 is TGCGCCAGCAGCTTGGACGGTAGCGGGGGGGCAGATACGCAGTATTTT. Translating gives CASSLDGSGGADTQYF.

This clonotype has just a few counts. The CDR3, as DNA: TGTGCCAGCAGCGGGACCTCGACGGATCCATCAACATACAATCATCAGTGGGGGACCCAGTACTTC. It is translated as CASSGTSTDPSTYNHQWGTQYF. The chain links TRBV5-6 to TRBJ2-5; either TRBD1 or TRBD2 may supply D (5 bases each). Germline V CDR1 and CDR2: SGHDT, YYEEEE. Trimming cost V 4 bases and J 7 bases, with 41 bases left between them. The CDR3 length is 22 residues.

This clonotype was observed a handful of times. This chain connects TRBV18 to TRBJ2-5; 11 bases are shared with TRBD2. The CDR3 covers 17 residues. Germline V CDR1 and CDR2: KGHSH, LQKENI. V lost 3 bases, J lost 0 bases, and 6 bases stayed unmatched. CDR3 residues: CASSPGLAGSYQETQYF. The DNA for the CDR3 is TGTGCCAGCTCACCCGGACTAGCGGGTTCCTACCAAGAGACCCAGTACTTC. The variable domain in full, with the rest retrieved from reference TRBV18 and TRBJ2-5, is NAGVMQNPRHLVRRRGQEARLRCSPMKGHSHVYWYRQLPEEGLKFMVYLQKENIIDESGMPKERFSAEFPKEGPSILRIQQVVRGDSAAYFCASSPGLAGSYQETQYFGPGTRLLVL.

This clonotype was detected once. V usage is TRBV14 and J usage is TRBJ2-3; a weak D match, TRBD2 (5 bases). Germline V gene lookup returns CDR1 SGHDN and CDR2 FVKESK. Trimming shortened V by 5 bases and J by 3 bases, and 15 bases separated the two germline ends. The CDR3 is 15 amino acids. This chain's CDR3 is CASSASSWRTDTQYF. The DNA of the CDR3 is TGTGCCAGCAGCGCTAGCTCCTGGCGGACAGATACGCAGTATTTT.

The chain carries TRBV7-2 and TRBJ1-1, with no clear D. V lost 5 bases, J lost 4 bases, and 17 bases lay in between. This CDR3 has 15 amino acids. Germline V gene data show CDR1 as SGHTA and CDR2 as FQGNSA. The CDR3 loop is CASSPRSGWSTEAFF. The DNA for the CDR3 is TGTGCCAGCAGCCCACGGTCCGGATGGAGCACTGAAGCTTTCTTT.

The chain carries TRBV6-2 or TRBV6-3 and TRBJ2-1; 11 bases are shared with TRBD2. This CDR3 spans 15 amino acids. Germline CDR1 is MNHEY and CDR2 is SVGEGT. Unmatched junction bases numbered 4, after V lost 5 bases and J lost 4 bases. This chain's CDR3 is CASSKGLAVYNEQFF. As DNA, the CDR3 is TGTGCCAGCAGTAAGGGACTAGCGGTTTACAATGAGCAGTTCTTC.

In this sample, this clonotype turned up many times. The chain couples TRBV7-2 to TRBJ2-2; TRBD2 might be the D (6 bases). This CDR3 has 15 residues. CDR1 SGHTA and CDR2 FQGNSA come from the germline V gene. Trimming left V 5 bases short and J 4 bases short, with 14 bases between. CDR3 nucleotide sequence: TGTGCCAGCAGCCTGCTATCCGGGGGCACCGGGGAGCTGTTTTTT. Its protein product is CASSLLSGGTGELFF.